The next 15 T cell receptor beta chains were all read from a single sample in a study of T cell clonality in common variable immunodeficiency. Study-wide points: Fewer deletions and N-nucleotide insertions were reportedly seen in common variable immunodeficiency TCR beta sequences.

Their antigens are not known. Measured with immunoSEQ multiplex PCR; TCRdb has only the in-frame clones, and not every one. The sample has 20,000 to 30,000 clones, none seen only once. Sequencing used peripheral blood mononuclear cells. The receptors were sampled from a human donor with common variable immunodeficiency.

This clone has at least ten counts. The sequenced fragment ends 3 residues before the CDR3 boundary, so the rest is inferred from the germline J gene. The V call is TRBV19, the J call TRBJ2-3, with TRBD2 matching 8 bases. V shed 1 base and J 3 bases; nucleotides not matched to a gene: 6. This CDR3 comprises 16 residues. Germline CDR1 LNHDA, CDR2 SQIVND (reference sequence). The sequenced part of the CDR3 DNA is TGTGCCAGTAGTATAGTCGGCGGGGGGTGGACAGATACG. It yields the protein CASSIVGGGWTDT. Given in full, the CDR3 is CASSIVGGGWTDTQYF.

In this sample, this clone turned up many times. The read halts 3 residues ahead of the CDR3 end, with the missing end drawn from the germline J gene. This chain uses TRBV23-1 with TRBJ1-2; the D gene is possibly TRBD1 (6 bases). TRBV23-1 is recorded as an ORF, its role being uncertain. Between the trimmed V and J ends, which lost 5 bases and 3 bases, there was a span of 22 bases. The CDR3 loop spans 17 amino acids. The part of the CDR3 DNA that was read is TGCGCCAGCAGTAATAAAACCACGGGGGGCGCGGACTATGGC. As protein: CASSNKTTGGADYG. The complete CDR3 sequence is CASSNKTTGGADYGYTF.

This clone occurred many times. The read finishes 3 residues shy of the CDR3 end, and the germline J gene is used to complete it. V is TRBV7-9 and J is TRBJ2-1; 8 bases fit TRBD1. Germline lookup yields CDR1 SEHNR and CDR2 FQNEAQ (reference sequence). CDR3 length: 12 amino acids. V was clipped by 5 bases and J by 9 bases; unmatched bases: 3. The CDR3 DNA, read in part, is TGTGCCAGCAGCACAGGACAGGGTGAG. Translation gives CASSTGQGE. In full, the CDR3 is CASSTGQGEQFF.

This clone has ten or more counts. The read gets to within 3 residues of the CDR3 end, and the germline J gene fills in the rest. The V and J genes are TRBV29-1 and TRBJ2-1, with no clear D. Trimming took off 6 bases at V and 7 bases at J, with 13 bases between the two ends. The germline V gene has CDR1 SQVTM and CDR2 ANQGSEA. The CDR3 is 12 residues long. The CDR3 bases that were read are TGCAGCGTACCACGCGGTTCAAATGAG. Amino acid sequence: CSVPRGSNE. The complete CDR3 sequence is CSVPRGSNEQFF.

This clone has a count of ten or more. The read comes to an end 3 residues before the CDR3 does, leaving the germline J gene to fill in the end. This sequence joins TRBV19 and TRBJ1-5, with D maybe TRBD1 (5 bases). Germline-derived CDR1 and CDR2 are LNHDA and SQIVND (reference sequence). The CDR3 consists of 17 residues. The V and J ends lost 1 base and 0 bases respectively, with 13 bases between them. CDR3 protein: CASSIAGTGYSNQPQHF. The sequenced part of the CDR3 DNA is TGTGCCAGTAGTATAGCGGGCACAGGTTATAGCAATCAGCCC.

This clone was detected ten times or more. The read ends 3 residues shy of where the CDR3 ends; the end is completed using the germline J gene. V gene TRBV5-5 combines with J gene TRBJ1-1, with D maybe TRBD1 (5 bases). The CDR3 runs 14 residues. Looked up from germline, CDR1 is SGHKS and CDR2 is YYEKEE (reference sequence). The covered CDR3 bases are TGTGCCAGCAGCTTGGGGGGGGAAATAAGGAAA. This encodes CASSLGGEIRK. The full CDR3 is CASSLGGEIRKAFF.

This clone was seen ten or more times. The read falls 3 residues short of the CDR3 end, and the missing part is taken from the germline J gene. The rearrangement links TRBV2 to TRBJ2-7; TRBD1 matches 9 bases. Looked up from germline, CDR1 is SNHLY and CDR2 is FYNNEI. The CDR3 consists of 15 residues. The trim removed 6 bases at V and 3 bases at J, leaving 9 bases unmatched. CDR3 sequence: CASSRQGGDYYEQYF. The sequenced part of the CDR3 DNA is TGTGCCAGCAGCCGACAGGGGGGCGACTACTACGAG.

This clone was seen ten or more times. The read is 3 residues too short to cover the CDR3 end, so that end is filled in from the germline J gene. The rearrangement uses TRBV7-2 and TRBJ1-1, with D possibly TRBD1 on 5 matching bases. Germline CDR1 and CDR2: SGHTA and FQGNSA. V was trimmed by 5 bases and J by 4 bases, leaving 14 bases between them. The CDR3 has 14 residues. The covered CDR3 bases are TGTGCCAGCAGCCGCCGGGGGATGACCACTGAA. Translation gives CASSRRGMTTE. The full-length CDR3 reads as CASSRRGMTTEAFF.

About this clone itself: Coverage ceases 3 residues before the CDR3 finishes, and the germline J gene fills in the end. This chain joins TRBV7-8 and TRBJ2-5; D gene unclear. This CDR3 comprises 15 residues. Germline V gene data show CDR1 as SGHVS and CDR2 as FQNEAQ. V was clipped by 1 base and J by 2 bases, with 11 bases between them. The sequenced part of the CDR3 DNA is TGTGCCAGCAGCTTAGTTCGCTCAGGACAAGAGACC. It yields the protein CASSLVRSGQET. The CDR3 reads in full as CASSLVRSGQETQYF.

This clone has only a few counts. Coverage ceases 3 residues before the CDR3 finishes, and the germline J gene fills in the end. V gene TRBV7-2 combines with J gene TRBJ2-1; no clear D. The CDR3 contains 15 residues. Germline V gene lookup returns CDR1 SGHTA and CDR2 FQGNSA. V was shortened by 5 bases and J by 0 bases, with 11 bases between the two germline ends. The CDR3: CASSPQLPSYNEQFF. Incomplete CDR3 DNA: TGTGCCAGCAGCCCACAGCTCCCCTCCTACAATGAG.

This clone was seen ten or more times. The CDR3 is cut off 3 residues early in the read; its end comes from the germline J gene. J is TRBJ2-6 and V is TRBV5-1; tentative D call: TRBD2 (5 bases). Germline CDR1 is SGHRS and CDR2 is YFSETQ. Trimming removed 0 bases from V and 2 bases from J, with 9 bases in between. This CDR3 spans 16 amino acids. Partial CDR3 DNA: TGCGCCAGCAGCTTGGTCGCGAGGGCTGGGGCCAACGTC. This gives the protein CASSLVARAGANV. The whole CDR3 sequence is CASSLVARAGANVLTF.

This clone was detected ten times or more. The read finishes 3 residues shy of the CDR3 end, and the germline J gene is used to complete it. This chain connects TRBV6-2 or TRBV6-3 to TRBJ2-7, with 8 bases identical to TRBD2. Germline CDR1 MNHEY, CDR2 SVGEGT. The CDR3 runs to 14 residues. J was trimmed by 0 bases and V by 6 bases; bases with no gene match: 4. The CDR3 DNA, read in part, is TGTGCCAGCAGGCCCAGCGGGAGCTCCTACGAG. Residues: CASRPSGSSYE. The whole CDR3 sequence reads CASRPSGSSYEQYF.

This clone was observed at least ten times. The CDR3 is cut off 3 residues early in the read; its end comes from the germline J gene. The V call is TRBV7-6, the J call TRBJ2-5; a weak D match, TRBD1 (5 bases). CDR1 and CDR2 (germline): SGHVS, FNYEAQ. This CDR3 has 10 amino acids. V gave up 6 bases and J gave up 7 bases, with 6 bases separating them. Partial CDR3 DNA: TGTGCCAGCAGTAGGGGGACC. This sequence encodes CASSRGT. The whole CDR3 is CASSRGTQYF.

This clone was seen at least ten times. The observed sequence ends 3 residues before the CDR3 terminus, with the missing tail filled in from the germline J gene. J is TRBJ2-1 and V is TRBV19; TRBD1 might be the D (6 bases). Looked up from germline, CDR1 is LNHDA and CDR2 is SQIVND (reference sequence). This CDR3 spans 12 amino acids. The ends were cut back, 5 bases at V and 9 bases at J, with 11 bases in the middle. CDR3 loop: CASSGGIGEQFF. CDR3 DNA, as far as it was read: TGTGCCAGTAGTGGGGGCATCGGTGAG.

This clone was seen ten or more times. Read sequence stops 3 residues before the CDR3 end, and the germline J gene provides the missing end. The rearrangement joins TRBV5-1 to TRBJ2-5, with TRBD1 matching 9 bases. The CDR3 is 14 residues long. Germline CDR1 and CDR2: SGHRS and YFSETQ. V lost 6 bases, J lost 4 bases, and 7 bases stayed unmatched. This CDR3 is CASTPTGGLETQYF. The CDR3 DNA, read in part, is TGCGCCAGCACCCCGACAGGGGGTTTAGAGACC.